This T cell receptor (beta chain) was found in a study of T cells in Graves' hyperthyroidism and ophthalmopathy. The study's findings and limits: Most expanded thyroid clonotypes above 0.001 also appeared in blood.

This clonotype was detected a few times. Its antigen is not known. From RNA transcripts, TCR beta CDR3 regions were amplified. HTBI primers were used for first-round RT-PCR of the TCR CDR3. MiXCR, applied by TCRdb to the multiplex PCR reads, yields one record per CDR3 protein. The sample lists over 400,000 distinct CDR3 sequences, 22% occurring once. This CDR3 contains 15 residues. Trimming pared 0 bases from V and 1 base from J, leaving 11 bases between. Germline CDR1 reads SGHRS; CDR2 reads YFSETQ. The TCR was taken from a woman aged 70-85 years with Graves' ophthalmopathy. V gene TRBV5-1 combines with J gene TRBJ2-7; the D gene is possibly TRBD2 (5 bases). The sample comprised blood. The CDR3 DNA sequence: TGCGCCAGCAGCTTGGGGAGGACCAGTTCCTACGAGCAGTACTTC. This encodes CASSLGRTSSYEQYF.